This is a list of T cell receptor beta chains from one sample in a study of blood T cell repertoires in COVID-19. Generated by immunoSEQ multiplex PCR, the TCRdb table keeps only in-frame clones and is missing some. This table has a few hundred thousand clones, over 80% appearing once. Sequencing was done on a sample of PBMCs or T cells enriched from blood (not recorded which). Source of these receptors: a man aged 18 to 30 with acute COVID-19. The CDR3 runs from the conserved cysteine through the conserved F or W. A D gene is named only where the DNA matches it firmly. The size field is filled for only some rows; it gives once, few, many or a size class.

>NA|TRBJ2-2|TRBV5-8|TRBD2
CASSLGGLAGPTGELFF
TGTGCCAGCAGCTTGGGTGGACTAGCGGGACCCACCGGGGAGCTGTTTTTT
>NA|TRBJ1-2|TRBV18|TRBD1
CASSPPGTGGADGYTF
TGTGCCAGCTCACCACCCGGGACAGGGGGCGCGGATGGCTACACCTTC
>NA|TRBJ1-5|TRBV6-2/TRBV6-3|NA
CASSYSEGTQPQHF
TGTGCCAGCAGTTACTCAGAGGGAACTCAGCCCCAGCATTTT
>NA|TRBJ2-5|TRBV28|TRBD2
CASSLGKDSGIQETQYF
TGTGCCAGCAGCCTTGGGAAGGATAGCGGGATCCAAGAGACCCAGTACTTC
>NA|TRBJ2-1|TRBV7-2|TRBD2
CASIPRASGANEQFF
TGTGCCAGCATCCCGCGGGCTAGCGGGGCCAATGAGCAGTTCTTC
>NA|TRBJ1-2|TRBV24-1|TRBD1
CATSDRQGGFYGYTF
TGTGCCACCAGTGACAGACAGGGAGGATTCTATGGCTACACCTTC
>NA|TRBJ1-2|TRBV5-1|TRBD1
CASRMTGVVDGYTF
TGCGCCAGCCGCATGACAGGGGTAGTAGATGGCTACACCTTC
>few|TRBJ2-7|TRBV4-3|TRBD2
CASSQEPSGSSYEQYF
TGCGCCAGCAGCCAAGAACCTAGCGGGAGCTCCTACGAGCAGTACTTC
>NA|TRBJ2-1|TRBV19|TRBD2
CASRTTGGRDEQFF
TGTGCCAGCAGAACTACGGGGGGGCGGGATGAGCAGTTCTTC
>NA|TRBJ2-1|TRBV5-1|TRBD1
CASSLAPDRGDEQFF
TGCGCCAGCAGCTTGGCCCCCGACAGGGGCGATGAGCAGTTCTTC
>NA|TRBJ2-2|TRBV5-1|TRBD1
CASSEGQEGAGELFF
TGCGCCAGCAGCGAGGGACAGGAGGGGGCCGGGGAGCTGTTTTTT
>NA|TRBJ2-3|TRBV6-2/TRBV6-3|NA
CASSKGVDTDTQYF
TGTGCCAGCAGTAAGGGGGTGGATACAGATACGCAGTATTTT
>NA|TRBJ2-7|TRBV7-2|TRBD1
CASSLGGTGPLEQYF
TGTGCCAGCAGCTTAGGAGGGACAGGGCCCCTCGAGCAGTACTTC
>NA|TRBJ1-1|TRBV30|NA
CAWSGVRFDTEAFF
TGTGCCTGGAGCGGGGTTAGATTCGACACTGAAGCTTTCTTT
>once|TRBJ2-5|TRBV12-3/TRBV12-4|NA
CASSFALEETQYF
TGTGCCAGCAGTTTTGCCCTGGAGGAGACCCAGTACTTC
>NA|TRBJ2-5|TRBV30|NA
CAWSDRDKETQYF
TGTGCCTGGAGCGACCGGGACAAAGAGACCCAGTACTTC
>once|TRBJ1-2|TRBV29-1|NA
CSVADRSLHF
TGCAGCGTCGCCGACAGAAGTCTACACTTC
>NA|TRBJ2-1|TRBV4-3|TRBD2
CASSQQPGLADHNEQFF
TGCGCCAGCAGCCAACAGCCTGGCCTAGCGGACCACAATGAGCAGTTCTTC
>NA|TRBJ2-5|TRBV5-4|TRBD2
CASSLGHGGQETQYF
TGTGCCAGCAGCTTGGGCCACGGGGGGCAAGAGACCCAGTACTTC
>NA|TRBJ2-2|TRBV29-1|NA
CSVEAAGELFF
TGCAGCGTTGAGGCGGCCGGGGAGCTGTTTTTT
>NA|TRBJ1-1|TRBV19|NA
CASTLLTGSHNTEAFF
TGTGCCAGTACCCTCCTAACAGGGTCCCATAACACTGAAGCTTTCTTT
>NA|TRBJ1-1|TRBV27|NA
CASAPGSMNTEAFF
TGTGCCAGCGCCCCGGGGAGCATGAACACTGAAGCTTTCTTT
>NA|TRBJ2-7|TRBV4-1|TRBD1
CASSGQGAADYEQYF
TGCGCCAGCAGCGGGCAGGGGGCGGCGGATTACGAGCAGTACTTC
>NA|TRBJ1-2|TRBV28|NA
CASSLNRSPNYGYTF
TGTGCCAGCAGTTTAAATCGTAGTCCCAACTATGGCTACACCTTC
>NA|TRBJ1-5|TRBV19|TRBD1
CASSTRTGANNQPQHF
TGTGCCAGTAGTACCCGGACAGGGGCAAACAATCAGCCCCAGCATTTT
>once|TRBJ1-2|TRBV25-1|TRBD1
CASSEGRGTANYGYTF
TGTGCCAGCAGTGAAGGTCGGGGGACAGCCAACTATGGCTACACCTTC
>NA|TRBJ1-1|TRBV3-1/TRBV3-2|NA
CASSQVTTGYGEAFF
TGTGCCAGCAGCCAAGTTACGACGGGGTACGGTGAAGCTTTCTTT
>NA|TRBJ2-3|TRBV29-1|TRBD2
CSGEREGTDTQYF
TGCAGCGGGGAGCGGGAAGGCACAGATACGCAGTATTTT
>NA|TRBJ2-7|TRBV2|TRBD1
CASSYTGVEQYF
TGTGCCAGCAGTTACACAGGGGTCGAGCAGTACTTC
>NA|TRBJ2-1|TRBV2|NA
CARGGQGNYNEQFF
TGCGCTCGGGGGGGACAGGGAAATTACAATGAGCAGTTCTTC
>many|TRBJ2-7|TRBV28|NA
CASTTPPYEQYF
TGTGCCAGCACCACACCCCCGTACGAGCAGTACTTC
>NA|TRBJ1-3|TRBV25-1|TRBD1
CASSPTGVSSGNTIYF
TGTGCCAGCAGTCCGACAGGGGTCAGCTCTGGAAACACCATATATTTT
>NA|TRBJ2-5|TRBV28|TRBD1
CASRTGGAFQETQYF
TGTGCCAGCCGAACAGGGGGCGCGTTCCAAGAGACCCAGTACTTC
>NA|TRBJ1-1|TRBV18|NA
CASSRDMNTEAFF
TGTGCCAGCTCACGGGACATGAACACTGAAGCTTTCTTT
>NA|TRBJ2-5|TRBV6-2/TRBV6-3|NA
CASSYRTEETQYF
TGTGCCAGCAGTTACCGGACAGAAGAGACCCAGTACTTC
>NA|TRBJ2-7|TRBV10-2|TRBD2
CASSAGLAGWNSSYEQYF
TGCGCCAGCAGTGCTGGGCTAGCGGGCTGGAACAGCTCCTACGAGCAGTACTTC
>few|TRBJ2-5|TRBV5-5|NA
CASSLAGQGETQYF
TGTGCCAGCAGCTTGGCCGGTCAGGGGGAGACCCAGTACTTC
>NA|TRBJ1-2|TRBV29-1|NA
CSGSDSYGYTF
TGCAGCGGCTCAGACTCCTATGGCTACACCTTC
>NA|TRBJ1-5|TRBV2|NA
CASSEGGSYNQPQHF
TGTGCCAGCAGTGAAGGCGGATCCTACAATCAGCCCCAGCATTTT
>NA|TRBJ2-1|TRBV6-2/TRBV6-3|NA
CASSYLLAEPYTGEQFF
TGTGCCAGCAGTTACTTACTAGCCGAGCCCTATACGGGTGAGCAGTTCTTC
>NA|TRBJ2-6|TRBV10-2|NA
CASLSVFGANVLTF
TGCGCCAGCCTGTCGGTTTTTGGGGCCAACGTCCTGACTTTC
>NA|TRBJ2-6|TRBV2|NA
CASSSSGDSGANVLTF
TGTGCCAGCAGTTCCTCAGGGGACTCTGGGGCCAACGTCCTGACTTTC
>NA|TRBJ2-7|TRBV29-1|NA
CSVEFDRNYEQYF
TGCAGCGTTGAGTTTGACAGAAACTACGAGCAGTACTTC
>NA|TRBJ2-2|TRBV6-1|TRBD2
CASSEGAGVTGELFF
TGTGCCAGCAGTGAAGGGGCGGGAGTGACCGGGGAGCTGTTTTTT
>NA|TRBJ2-7|TRBV11-2|TRBD2
CASSLVAGGPSYEQYF
TGTGCCAGCAGCTTAGTGGCGGGAGGGCCCTCCTACGAGCAGTACTTC
>NA|TRBJ2-1|TRBV5-1|NA
CASSLGGRNNEQFF
TGCGCCAGCAGCTTGGGCGGCAGAAACAATGAGCAGTTCTTC
>NA|TRBJ2-5|TRBV27|NA
CASSPGWRQETQYF
TGTGCCAGCAGCCCCGGGTGGCGCCAAGAGACCCAGTACTTC
>NA|TRBJ1-1|TRBV19|NA
CASKGADTEAFF
TGTGCCAGTAAAGGGGCGGACACTGAAGCTTTCTTT
>NA|TRBJ1-5|TRBV9|NA
CASSVDLNQPQHF
TGTGCCAGCAGCGTAGACTTGAATCAGCCCCAGCATTTT
>NA|TRBJ1-2|TRBV19|NA
CASTETGPFYGYTF
TGTGCCAGTACCGAAACAGGGCCTTTCTATGGCTACACCTTC
>NA|TRBJ2-4|TRBV7-2|NA
CASSPKGDQNIQYF
TGTGCCAGCAGTCCTAAAGGGGATCAAAACATTCAGTACTTC
>NA|TRBJ2-1|TRBV7-9|TRBD2
CASQLAGLKNEQFF
TGTGCCAGCCAACTAGCGGGACTAAAGAATGAGCAGTTCTTC
>once|TRBJ2-7|TRBV19|NA
CASSANSYEQYF
TGTGCCAGTAGTGCCAACAGCTACGAGCAGTACTTC
>NA|TRBJ2-7|TRBV11-2|TRBD2
CASSRAGAYEQYF
TGTGCCAGCAGCCGAGCGGGAGCGTACGAGCAGTACTTC
>NA|TRBJ1-1|TRBV29-1|NA
CSVEGRMNTEAFF
TGCAGCGTTGAGGGGCGTATGAACACTGAAGCTTTCTTT
>NA|TRBJ2-2|TRBV4-1|NA
CASSPPTSTGELFF
TGCGCCAGCAGCCCACCGACAAGCACCGGGGAGCTGTTTTTT
>NA|TRBJ2-2|TRBV5-1|TRBD1
CASSWTGESNTGELFF
TGCGCCAGCAGCTGGACAGGGGAGTCGAACACCGGGGAGCTGTTTTTT